The 6 T cell receptor beta chains listed next were all sequenced from one sample in a study of T cell responses to AZD1222 COVID-19 vaccine. TCRdb keeps only in-frame clones here, not all; method: immunoSEQ multiplex PCR. The sample carries about 130,000 clones, roughly 82% recorded once. This material consisted of peripheral blood, taken on day 0 of AZD1222 vaccination. Receptors originate from an adult in good health.

This clone was counted once. The chain couples TRBV4-1 to TRBJ1-2; TRBD1 matches 7 bases. Germline CDR1 is MGHRA and CDR2 is YSYEKL. The J segment lost 7 bases and the V segment lost 3 bases, leaving 8 bases of the junction unmatched. CDR3 size: 14 residues. Here the CDR3 reads CASSQGQTPGGYTF. CDR3 nucleotides: TGCGCCAGCAGCCAGGGACAGACTCCCGGTGGCTACACCTTC.

This clone was picked up a small number of times. V is TRBV9 and J is TRBJ1-6; 7 nucleotides match TRBD1. Trimming removed 4 bases from V and 7 bases from J; junction bases left unmatched: 8. Germline loops: CDR1 SGDLS, CDR2 YYNGEE. The CDR3 consists of 15 residues. The DNA of the CDR3 is TGTGCCAGCAGCCCCCGCGCAGGGGGAAATTCACCCCTCCACTTT. As protein: CASSPRAGGNSPLHF.

This clone appeared a single time. The chain combines TRBV5-4 with TRBJ1-4; possibly TRBD1 for D (5 bases). Germline CDR1 reads SGHNT; CDR2 reads YYREEE (reference sequence). This CDR3 has 13 amino acids. V shed 1 base and J shed 5 bases, with 6 bases lying between them. Here the CDR3 reads CASSLRDNEKLFF. As DNA, the CDR3 is TGTGCCAGCAGCTTGAGGGACAATGAAAAACTGTTTTTT.

The rearrangement joins TRBV7-9 to TRBJ1-2; perhaps TRBD1 as D (6 bases). The V gene's germline CDR1 is SEHNR and CDR2 FQNEAQ (reference sequence). The CDR3 is made up of 13 amino acids. V gave up 1 base and J gave up 3 bases, with 6 bases separating them. CDR3 sequence: CASSLGGHYGYTF. CDR3 sequence (DNA): TGTGCCAGCAGCTTAGGGGGGCACTATGGCTACACCTTC.

The chain is built from TRBV6-6 and TRBJ1-2; 8 positions agree with TRBD1. The CDR3 covers 13 residues. Germline loops: CDR1 MNHNY, CDR2 SVGAGI (reference sequence). V lost 6 bases, J lost 6 bases, and 6 bases stayed unmatched. CDR3: CASRDRTGNGYTF. In DNA form, the CDR3 reads TGTGCCAGCAGAGACCGGACAGGGAATGGCTACACCTTC.

To note about this clone: This sample includes further DNA sequences coding for the same CDR3. This rearrangement joins TRBV11-2 to TRBJ2-7; D is unclear. The germline V and J ends were trimmed by 5 bases and 1 base, with 6 bases remaining between them. This CDR3 contains 12 residues. Germline-derived CDR1 and CDR2 are SGHAT and FQNNGV. This CDR3 is CASSPSSYEQYF. CDR3 coding DNA: TGTGCCAGCAGCCCATCTTCCTACGAGCAGTACTTC. The full variable domain, its missing parts supplied by reference TRBV11-2 and TRBJ2-7, is EAGVAQSPRYKIIEKRQSVAFWCNPISGHATLYWYQQILGQGPKLLIQFQNNGVVDDSQLPKDRFSAERLKGVDSTLKIQPAKLEDSAVYLCASSPSSYEQYFGPGTRLTVT.